Shown below are 29 T cell receptor beta chains from a single sample sequenced in a study of blood T cell repertoires in COVID-19 (TCRdb year 2020). Library preparation employed the immunoSEQ multiplex PCR assay. What TCRdb holds here is the immuneACCESS table cut down to in-frame rearrangements. Part of the clones is not present; checked against another copy, under half of the missing clones reflect an unresolved V gene, and the others are unexplained. Across this sample there are 130,000 or so clones, with roughly four fifths seen only once. The top ten clonotypes cover approximately 8.4% of the sample. Sequencing input: PBMCs or T cells enriched from blood (not recorded which). These receptors were taken from a man in his fifties who had recovered from COVID-19.

The rearrangement links TRBV7-2 to TRBJ1-2; 9 nucleotides agree with TRBD1. The germline V gene has CDR1 SGHTA and CDR2 FQGNSA. The CDR3 runs 17 residues. Trimming took 0 bases from V and 6 from J; bases not matched to a gene: 11. The CDR3 sequence: CASSLAPAGQGFHGYTF. Here the CDR3 DNA reads TGTGCCAGCAGCTTAGCCCCGGCTGGACAGGGGTTCCATGGCTACACCTTC. Filled out from reference TRBV7-2 and TRBJ1-2, the complete variable domain reads GAGVSQSPSNKVTEKGKDVELRCDPISGHTALYWYRQSLGQGLEFLIYFQGNSAPDKSGLPSDRFSAERTGGSVSTLTIQRTQQEDSAVYLCASSLAPAGQGFHGYTFGSGTRLTVV.

The chain links TRBV11-2 to TRBJ1-2; unclear D gene. Germline V gene data show CDR1 as SGHAT and CDR2 as FQNNGV. CDR3 length: 13 residues. Between the trimmed V and J ends, which lost 1 base and 4 bases, there was a span of 7 bases. This chain's CDR3 is CASSLGEGYGYTF. The CDR3 DNA follows: TGTGCCAGCAGCTTAGGGGAGGGCTATGGCTACACCTTC. The entire variable domain, with the rest obtained from reference TRBV11-2 and TRBJ1-2, is as follows: EAGVAQSPRYKIIEKRQSVAFWCNPISGHATLYWYQQILGQGPKLLIQFQNNGVVDDSQLPKDRFSAERLKGVDSTLKIQPAKLEDSAVYLCASSLGEGYGYTFGSGTRLTVV.

This rearrangement joins TRBV28 to TRBJ2-7; 9 bases match TRBD1. After removal of 8 bases from V and 3 bases from J, the junction contained 8 bases not matched to a gene. The germline CDR1 and CDR2 sequences are MDHEN and SYDVKM. The CDR3 runs to 14 residues. The CDR3 bases are TGTGCCAGCTCAGGGACAGGGATAAACTACGAGCAGTACTTC. Translating it yields CASSGTGINYEQYF.

This chain links TRBV24-1 with TRBJ2-2; 7 bases match TRBD1. Germline CDR1 and CDR2: KGHDR and SFDVKD. The CDR3 length is 16 residues. The junction had 5 bases not matched to a gene; V was cut back by 2 bases and J by 3 bases. CDR3 loop: CATSDSRQGHTGELFF. The CDR3 nucleotides are TGTGCCACCAGTGATTCACGACAGGGACACACCGGGGAGCTGTTTTTT.

The chain is built from TRBV11-3 and TRBJ2-1; D is perhaps TRBD1 (6 bases). Trimming removed 5 bases at V and 6 bases at J, with 14 bases between. The V gene's germline CDR1 is SGHNT and CDR2 YENEEA. The CDR3 runs to 14 residues. The CDR3 loop is CASSPRGQVNEQFF. DNA for the CDR3: TGTGCCAGCAGCCCCCGGGGACAAGTCAATGAGCAGTTCTTC.

V gene TRBV7-2 combines with J gene TRBJ2-1; 7 bases are a match to TRBD1. J gave up 5 bases and V 3 bases, and 4 bases lay outside the gene matches. The CDR3 contains 14 residues. Germline V gives CDR1 SGHTA, CDR2 FQGNSA. The CDR3 DNA sequence: TGTGCCAGCAGCTTGGCCGGGACAGACAATGAGCAGTTCTTC. Encoded protein: CASSLAGTDNEQFF.

The genes are TRBV27 and TRBJ1-2; 8 positions match TRBD1. CDR1 and CDR2 from the germline V gene are MNHEY and SMNVEV (reference sequence). V gave up 6 bases and J gave up 2 bases; unmatched junction bases: 8. This CDR3 spans 15 amino acids. The CDR3 sequence: CASRHDRGKNYGYTF. The CDR3, as DNA: TGTGCCAGCAGACATGACAGGGGCAAGAACTATGGCTACACCTTC.

This sequence joins TRBV28 and TRBJ2-1; D is possibly TRBD2 (7 bases). There are 14 residues in the CDR3. The germline CDR1 and CDR2 sequences are MDHEN and SYDVKM. Trimming pared 6 bases from V and 0 bases from J, leaving 9 bases between. CDR3 sequence (DNA): TGTGCCAGCAGGGGGGGGCCCTCCTACAATGAGCAGTTCTTC. Amino acid sequence: CASRGGPSYNEQFF.

The J gene is TRBJ2-7, the V gene TRBV6-5, with TRBD1 matching 8 bases. After removal of 6 bases from V and 4 bases from J, the junction contained 8 bases not matched to a gene. Per the germline V gene, CDR1 is MNHEY and CDR2 is SVGAGI. The CDR3 totals 14 residues. CDR3 sequence reads: CASRPRTGRYEQYF. The CDR3 DNA follows: TGTGCCAGCAGGCCCCGGACAGGGCGGTACGAGCAGTACTTC.

The chain uses TRBV27 and TRBJ2-4, with 9 bases matching TRBD1. The germline V gene has CDR1 MNHEY and CDR2 SMNVEV (reference sequence). This CDR3 spans 15 amino acids. Trimming took 6 bases from V and 7 from J; bases not matched to a gene: 10. This chain's CDR3 is CASRRPGQGRNIQYF. The CDR3 DNA reads as TGTGCCAGCAGACGCCCGGGACAGGGAAGGAACATTCAGTACTTC.

The rearrangement joins TRBV15 to TRBJ2-5; 7 positions match TRBD1. Germline CDR1 is LNHNV and CDR2 is YYDKDF (reference sequence). Trimming removed 4 bases from V and 1 base from J; junction bases left unmatched: 3. This CDR3 spans 14 amino acids. CDR3 DNA: TGTGCCACCAGCACCGGGACAGCCCAAGAGACCCAGTACTTC. Its translation: CATSTGTAQETQYF.

The chain couples TRBV5-8 to TRBJ1-5, with D unresolved. Between the trimmed V and J ends, which lost 2 bases and 9 bases, there was a span of 15 bases. CDR3 size: 14 residues. CDR1 is SGHTS, CDR2 YDEGEE, per germline. The CDR3: CASSLLIRSRPQHF. CDR3 DNA: TGTGCCAGCAGCTTATTGATCCGGTCGAGGCCCCAGCATTTT.

The chain has TRBV11-2 and TRBJ2-1, with TRBD2 identical over 8 bases. The J segment lost 13 bases and the V segment lost 3 bases, leaving 8 bases of the junction unmatched. This CDR3 spans 13 amino acids. Germline values: CDR1 SGHAT, CDR2 FQNNGV. In DNA form, the CDR3 reads TGTGCCAGCAGCTTTGACGGGGGGGCCTACCAGTTCTTC. Its protein product is CASSFDGGAYQFF.

CDR3 in DNA: TGTGCCAGCAGCCCACTGCGGGGAACCCAAGAGACCCAGTACTTC. Amino acids: CASSPLRGTQETQYF. V gene TRBV7-9 combines with J gene TRBJ2-5, with TRBD2 as a possible D gene (6 bases). The CDR3 extends over 15 amino acids. The V gene's germline CDR1 is SEHNR and CDR2 FQNEAQ (reference sequence). V was trimmed by 5 bases and J by 1 base, leaving 14 bases between them.

V is TRBV12-3 or TRBV12-4 and J is TRBJ1-3; no reliable D call. V was trimmed by 8 bases and J by 1 base, leaving 6 bases between them. The CDR3 consists of 12 residues. The CDR3: CASATSGNTIYF. The CDR3 region has the DNA TGTGCCAGCGCTACGTCTGGAAACACCATATATTTT.

The rearrangement links TRBV15 to TRBJ1-1; 8 bases match TRBD1. CDR1 and CDR2 from the germline V gene are LNHNV and YYDKDF (reference sequence). The CDR3 extends over 15 amino acids. V lost 2 bases and J lost 1; bases outside the gene matches: 3. This chain's CDR3 is CATSRRGTGNTEAFF. In DNA, the CDR3 is TGTGCCACCAGCAGACGAGGGACAGGGAACACTGAAGCTTTCTTT.

The CDR3 DNA follows: TGTGCCAGCTCACCAGTCGGGGAAACTAATGAAAAACTGTTTTTT. It encodes CASSPVGETNEKLFF. The chain combines TRBV18 with TRBJ1-4, with unresolved D. Trimming left V 2 bases short and J 1 base short, with 8 bases between. The CDR3 contains 15 residues. Germline CDR1 KGHSH, CDR2 LQKENI.

This clone has a single count. The chain links TRBV18 to TRBJ1-5, with 9 bases matching TRBD1. Trimming took 5 bases from V and 7 from J; bases not matched to a gene: 12. There are 16 residues in the CDR3. CDR1 is KGHSH and CDR2 is LQKENI in the germline V gene. The CDR3 loop reads CASSTTGQGLIQPQHF. In DNA, the CDR3 is TGTGCCAGCTCAACTACGGGACAGGGTCTAATCCAGCCCCAGCATTTT.

This chain connects TRBV10-3 to TRBJ1-3; no reliable D call. Germline values: CDR1 ENHRY, CDR2 SYGVKD. V dropped 8 bases and J dropped 0 bases, with 2 bases sitting between them. The CDR3 runs 11 residues. The CDR3 is CAIYSGNTIYF. The CDR3 DNA follows: TGTGCCATCTACTCTGGAAACACCATATATTTT.

The V call is TRBV7-9, the J call TRBJ2-1; TRBD2 aligns across 11 bases. J lost 3 bases, V lost 2 bases, and 6 bases had no gene match. Germline CDR1 SEHNR, CDR2 FQNEAQ (reference sequence). The CDR3 loop spans 17 amino acids. DNA of the CDR3: TGTGCCAGCAGCTTAACGACTAGCGGGGACTTCTACAATGAGCAGTTCTTC. Amino acid sequence: CASSLTTSGDFYNEQFF.

The chain has TRBV25-1 and TRBJ1-6; the match to TRBD1 covers 10 bases. J lost 13 bases, V lost 4 bases, and 7 bases had no gene match. The germline V gene has CDR1 MGHDK and CDR2 SYGVNS. This CDR3 has 14 residues. Here the CDR3 reads CASSGDRGLSPLHF. The CDR3 DNA sequence: TGTGCCAGCAGTGGGGACAGGGGATTGTCGCCCCTCCACTTT.

The chain has TRBV20-1 and TRBJ2-7, with 11 positions matching TRBD2. CDR1 DFQATT and CDR2 SNEGSKA come from the germline V gene (reference sequence). The junction had 6 bases not matched to a gene; V was cut back by 3 bases and J by 5 bases. The CDR3 consists of 14 residues. CDR3 nucleotides: TGCAGTGCTAGTGCGGGACTAGCGGTCCACGAGCAGTACTTC. This gives the protein CSASAGLAVHEQYF.

The chain has TRBV7-2 and TRBJ1-2, with a weak D call TRBD1 (6 bases). Trimming took 2 bases from V and 5 from J, leaving 12 bases between them. This CDR3 is 14 amino acids long. CDR1 and CDR2 (germline): SGHTA, FQGNSA. CDR3 sequence reads: CASSLRQDGYGYTF. The CDR3 nucleotides are TGTGCCAGCAGCTTAAGACAGGACGGATATGGCTACACCTTC. The variable domain in full, completed from reference TRBV7-2 and TRBJ1-2, reads GAGVSQSPSNKVTEKGKDVELRCDPISGHTALYWYRQSLGQGLEFLIYFQGNSAPDKSGLPSDRFSAERTGGSVSTLTIQRTQQEDSAVYLCASSLRQDGYGYTFGSGTRLTVV.

The chain carries TRBV6-5 and TRBJ2-5; 9 bases align to TRBD2. The germline gives CDR1 MNHEY, CDR2 SVGAGI. The CDR3 has 14 residues. V lost 6 bases to trimming and J lost 2 bases; unmatched junction nucleotides: 4. The chain's CDR3 is CASSPTSGQETQYF. The CDR3 nucleotides are TGTGCCAGCAGCCCGACTAGCGGTCAAGAGACCCAGTACTTC.

The genes are TRBV7-9 and TRBJ1-4, with 9 bases aligning to TRBD1. Trimming at V came to 1 base and at J to 6 bases, leaving 6 bases not matched to a gene. The germline gives CDR1 SEHNR, CDR2 FQNEAQ (reference sequence). This CDR3 spans 16 amino acids. As DNA, the CDR3 is TGTGCCAGCAGCTTAGGTTTGGGACAGGGCGATGAAAAACTGTTTTTT. This translates into CASSLGLGQGDEKLFF.

Only a few counts were recorded for this clone. The CDR3 coding sequence is TGTGCCAGCACCGGGACTAACCGTGTTGAGCAGTTCTTC. Translation: CASTGTNRVEQFF. This chain links TRBV27 with TRBJ2-1; 7 bases agree with TRBD2. V was clipped by 7 bases and J by 9 bases; unmatched bases: 9. The CDR3 length is 13 residues. Germline V gene sequence: CDR1 MNHEY, CDR2 SMNVEV (reference sequence).

The chain combines TRBV13 with TRBJ2-7, with 7 positions matching TRBD1. CDR1 and CDR2 from the germline V gene are PRHDT and FYEKMQ (reference sequence). The CDR3 extends over 13 amino acids. J gave up 2 bases and V 3 bases, and 1 base lay outside the gene matches. The CDR3 loop is CASSLGQTYEQYF. The CDR3 nucleotides read TGTGCCAGCAGCTTGGGACAGACCTACGAGCAGTACTTC. The full variable domain, rest sourced from reference TRBV13 and TRBJ2-7, is AAGVIQSPRHLIKEKRETATLKCYPIPRHDTVYWYQQGPGQDPQFLISFYEKMQSDKGSIPDRFSAQQFSDYHSELNMSSLELGDSALYFCASSLGQTYEQYFGPGTRLTVT.

The count of this clone is one. The V and J genes are TRBV27 and TRBJ1-5; D not resolved. This CDR3 contains 16 residues. Germline V gene sequence: CDR1 MNHEY, CDR2 SMNVEV (reference sequence). V was clipped by 2 bases and J by 7 bases, with 18 bases between them. CDR3 sequence (DNA): TGTGCCAGCAGTTTACGCCCCGCGGTCGGCTGGCAGCCCCAGCATTTT. It is translated as CASSLRPAVGWQPQHF.

This chain uses TRBV7-6 with TRBJ2-1; D is unresolved. Germline loops: CDR1 SGHVS, CDR2 FNYEAQ. There are 16 residues in the CDR3. With 2 bases removed from V and 0 bases from J, the gap between germline ends came to 11 bases. DNA for the CDR3: TGTGCCAGCAGCTTACTTTCCTCTAGCTCCTACAATGAGCAGTTCTTC. Amino acid sequence: CASSLLSSSSYNEQFF. The full variable domain, rest sourced from reference TRBV7-6 and TRBJ2-1, is GAGVSQSPRYKVTKRGQDVALRCDPISGHVSLYWYRQALGQGPEFLTYFNYEAQQDKSGLPNDRFSAERPEGSISTLTIQRTEQRDSAMYRCASSLLSSSSYNEQFFGPGTRLTVL.